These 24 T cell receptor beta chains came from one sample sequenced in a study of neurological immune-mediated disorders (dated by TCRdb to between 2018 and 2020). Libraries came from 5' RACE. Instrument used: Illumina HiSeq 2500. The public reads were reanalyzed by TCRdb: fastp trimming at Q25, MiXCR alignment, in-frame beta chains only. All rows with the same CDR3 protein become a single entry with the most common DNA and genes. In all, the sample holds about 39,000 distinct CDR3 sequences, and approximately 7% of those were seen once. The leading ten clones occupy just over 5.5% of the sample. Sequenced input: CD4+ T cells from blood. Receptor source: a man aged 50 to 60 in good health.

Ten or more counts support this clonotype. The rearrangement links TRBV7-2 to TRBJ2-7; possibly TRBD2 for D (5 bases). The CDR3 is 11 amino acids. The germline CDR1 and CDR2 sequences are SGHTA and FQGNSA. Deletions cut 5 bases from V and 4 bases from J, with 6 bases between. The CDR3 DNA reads TGTGCCAGCAGCGGGAGATACGAGCAGTACTTC. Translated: CASSGRYEQYF.

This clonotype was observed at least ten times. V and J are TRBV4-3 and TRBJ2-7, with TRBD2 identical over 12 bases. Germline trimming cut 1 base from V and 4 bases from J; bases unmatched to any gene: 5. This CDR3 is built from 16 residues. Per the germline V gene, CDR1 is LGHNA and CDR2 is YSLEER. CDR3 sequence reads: CASSQGELAGGYEQYF. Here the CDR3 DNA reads TGCGCCAGCAGCCAAGGGGAACTAGCGGGAGGATACGAGCAGTACTTC.

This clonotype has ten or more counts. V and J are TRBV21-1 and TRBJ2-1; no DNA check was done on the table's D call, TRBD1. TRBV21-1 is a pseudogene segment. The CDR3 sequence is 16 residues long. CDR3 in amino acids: CASSNPRDRVFNEQFF. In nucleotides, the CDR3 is TGTGCCAGCAGCAACCCCCGGGACAGGGTGTTTAATGAGCAGTTCTTC.

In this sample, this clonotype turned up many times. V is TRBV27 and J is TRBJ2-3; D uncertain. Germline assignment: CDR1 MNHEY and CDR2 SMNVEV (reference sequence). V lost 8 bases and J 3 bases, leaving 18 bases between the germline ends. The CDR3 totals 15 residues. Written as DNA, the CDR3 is TGTGCCAGCGGACGAGGACGAGAAGGGACAGATACGCAGTATTTT. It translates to CASGRGREGTDTQYF.

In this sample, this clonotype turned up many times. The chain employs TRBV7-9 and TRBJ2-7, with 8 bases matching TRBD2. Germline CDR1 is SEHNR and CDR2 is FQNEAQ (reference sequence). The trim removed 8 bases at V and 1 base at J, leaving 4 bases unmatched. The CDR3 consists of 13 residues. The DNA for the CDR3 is TGTGCCAGCGGAGTAGCGGGGTCCTACGAGCAGTACTTC. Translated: CASGVAGSYEQYF.

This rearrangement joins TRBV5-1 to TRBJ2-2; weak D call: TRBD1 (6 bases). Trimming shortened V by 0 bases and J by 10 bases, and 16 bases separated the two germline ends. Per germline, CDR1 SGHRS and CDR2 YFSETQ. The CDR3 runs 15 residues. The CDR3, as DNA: TGCGCCAGCAGCTTGGGCCAGGGGAACAACGAGGAGCTGTTTTTT. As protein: CASSLGQGNNEELFF.

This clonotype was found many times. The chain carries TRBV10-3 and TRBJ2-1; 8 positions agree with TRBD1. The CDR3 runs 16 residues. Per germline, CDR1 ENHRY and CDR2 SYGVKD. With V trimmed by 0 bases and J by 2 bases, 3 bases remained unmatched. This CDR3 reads CAISESGQGTYNEQFF. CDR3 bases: TGTGCCATCAGTGAGTCTGGACAGGGAACCTACAATGAGCAGTTCTTC.

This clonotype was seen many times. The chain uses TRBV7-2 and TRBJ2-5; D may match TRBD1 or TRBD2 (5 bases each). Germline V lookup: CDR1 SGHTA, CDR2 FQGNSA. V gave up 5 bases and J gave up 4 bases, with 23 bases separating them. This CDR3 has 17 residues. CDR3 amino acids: CASSPGWGSGFGETQYF. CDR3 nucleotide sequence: TGTGCCAGCAGCCCAGGGTGGGGGTCGGGTTTCGGAGAGACCCAGTACTTC.

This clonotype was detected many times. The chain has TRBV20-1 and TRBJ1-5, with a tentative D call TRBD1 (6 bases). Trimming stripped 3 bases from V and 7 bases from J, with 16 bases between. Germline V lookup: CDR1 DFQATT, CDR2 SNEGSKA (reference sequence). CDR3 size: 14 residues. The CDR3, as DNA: TGCAGTGCTAGGGGACCAGGGGTAAGGCAGCCCCAGCATTTT. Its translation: CSARGPGVRQPQHF.

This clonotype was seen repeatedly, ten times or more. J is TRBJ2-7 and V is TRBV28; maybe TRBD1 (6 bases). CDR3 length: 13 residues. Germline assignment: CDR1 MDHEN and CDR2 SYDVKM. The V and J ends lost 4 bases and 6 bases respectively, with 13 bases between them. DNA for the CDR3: TGTGCCAGCAGTTCCGGGACATTTATCGAGCAGTACTTC. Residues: CASSSGTFIEQYF.

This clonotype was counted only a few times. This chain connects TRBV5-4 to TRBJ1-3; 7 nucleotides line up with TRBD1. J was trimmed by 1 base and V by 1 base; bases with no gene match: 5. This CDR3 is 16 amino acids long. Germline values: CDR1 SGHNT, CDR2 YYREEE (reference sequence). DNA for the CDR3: TGTGCCAGCAGCTTGATCTCGGACAGGTCTGGAAACACCATATATTTT. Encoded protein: CASSLISDRSGNTIYF.

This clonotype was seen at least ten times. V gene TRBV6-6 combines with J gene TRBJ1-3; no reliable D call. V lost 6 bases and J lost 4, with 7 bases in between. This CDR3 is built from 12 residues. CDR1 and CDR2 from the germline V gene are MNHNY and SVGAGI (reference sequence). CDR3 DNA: TGTGCCAGCAGGAGGGAGGGAAACACCATATATTTT. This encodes CASRREGNTIYF.

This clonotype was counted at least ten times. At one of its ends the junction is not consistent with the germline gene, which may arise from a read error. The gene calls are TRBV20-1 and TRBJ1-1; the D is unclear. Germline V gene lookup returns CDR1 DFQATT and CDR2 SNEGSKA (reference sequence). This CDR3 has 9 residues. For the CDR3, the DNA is TGCAGTGCTGTAAACCGCCCATTATTT. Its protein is CSAVNRPLF.

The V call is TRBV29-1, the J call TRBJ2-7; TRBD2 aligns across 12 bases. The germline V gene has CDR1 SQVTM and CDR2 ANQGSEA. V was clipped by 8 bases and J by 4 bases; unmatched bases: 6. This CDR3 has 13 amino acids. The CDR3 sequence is CSIRLAGEYEQYF. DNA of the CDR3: TGCAGCATACGACTAGCGGGAGAGTACGAGCAGTACTTC.

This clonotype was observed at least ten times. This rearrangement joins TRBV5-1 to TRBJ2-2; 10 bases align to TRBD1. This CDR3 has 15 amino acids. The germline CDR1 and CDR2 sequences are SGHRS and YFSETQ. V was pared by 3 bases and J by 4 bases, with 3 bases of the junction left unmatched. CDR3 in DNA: TGCGCCAGCAGCTGGCGGGACAGGGGCACCGGGGAGCTGTTTTTT. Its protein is CASSWRDRGTGELFF.

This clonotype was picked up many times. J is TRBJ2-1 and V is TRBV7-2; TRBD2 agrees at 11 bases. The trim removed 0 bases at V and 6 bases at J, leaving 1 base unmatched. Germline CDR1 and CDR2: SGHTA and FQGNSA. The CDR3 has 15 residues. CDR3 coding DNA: TGTGCCAGCAGCTTAGCTAGCGGGAGGGCCAATGAGCAGTTCTTC. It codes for CASSLASGRANEQFF.

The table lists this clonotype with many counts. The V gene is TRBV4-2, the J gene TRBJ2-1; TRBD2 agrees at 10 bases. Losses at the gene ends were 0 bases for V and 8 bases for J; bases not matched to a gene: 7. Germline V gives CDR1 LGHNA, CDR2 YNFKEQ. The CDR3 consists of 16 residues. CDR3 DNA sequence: TGTGCCAGCAGCCAAGATTTAACTAGCGGGAACCATGAGCAGTTCTTC. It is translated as CASSQDLTSGNHEQFF.

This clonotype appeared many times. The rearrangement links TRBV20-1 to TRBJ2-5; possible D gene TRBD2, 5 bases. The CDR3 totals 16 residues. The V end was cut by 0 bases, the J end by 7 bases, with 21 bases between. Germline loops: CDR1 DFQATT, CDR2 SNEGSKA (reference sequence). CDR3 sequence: CSARERVHQPPVTQYF. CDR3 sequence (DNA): TGCAGTGCTAGAGAGCGGGTCCACCAACCCCCTGTGACCCAGTACTTC.

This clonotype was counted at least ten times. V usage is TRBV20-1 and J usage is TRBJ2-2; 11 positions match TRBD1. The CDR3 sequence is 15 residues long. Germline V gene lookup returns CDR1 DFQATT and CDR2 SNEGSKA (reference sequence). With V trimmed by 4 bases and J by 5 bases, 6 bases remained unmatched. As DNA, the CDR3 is TGCAGTGCTACCCGGGACAGGGGGGGAACCGGGGAGCTGTTTTTT. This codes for CSATRDRGGTGELFF.

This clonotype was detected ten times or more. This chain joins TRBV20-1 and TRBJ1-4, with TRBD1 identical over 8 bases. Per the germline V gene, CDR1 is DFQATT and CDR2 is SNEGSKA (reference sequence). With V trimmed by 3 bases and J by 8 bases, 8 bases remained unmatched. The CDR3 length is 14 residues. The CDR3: CSASRQGLGEKLFF. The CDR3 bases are TGCAGTGCTAGTCGACAGGGGTTAGGGGAAAAACTGTTTTTT.

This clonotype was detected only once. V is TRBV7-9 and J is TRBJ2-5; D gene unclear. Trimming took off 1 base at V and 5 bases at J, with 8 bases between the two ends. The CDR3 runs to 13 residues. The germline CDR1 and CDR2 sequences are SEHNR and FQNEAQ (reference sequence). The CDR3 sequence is CASSLGPPETQYF. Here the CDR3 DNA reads TGTGCCAGCAGCTTAGGTCCCCCGGAGACCCAGTACTTC. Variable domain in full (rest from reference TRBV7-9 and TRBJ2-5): DTGVSQNPRHKITKRGQNVTFRCDPISEHNRLYWYRQTLGQGPEFLTYFQNEAQLEKSRLLSDRFSAERPKGSFSTLEIQRTEQGDSAMYLCASSLGPPETQYFGPGTRLLVL.

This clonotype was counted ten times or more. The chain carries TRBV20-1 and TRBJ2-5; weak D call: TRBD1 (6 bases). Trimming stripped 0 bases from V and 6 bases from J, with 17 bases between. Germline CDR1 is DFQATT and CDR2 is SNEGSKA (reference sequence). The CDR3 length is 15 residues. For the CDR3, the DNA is TGCAGTGCTAGAGATGGGGGCCAAGCTTCAAAGACCCAGTACTTC. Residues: CSARDGGQASKTQYF.

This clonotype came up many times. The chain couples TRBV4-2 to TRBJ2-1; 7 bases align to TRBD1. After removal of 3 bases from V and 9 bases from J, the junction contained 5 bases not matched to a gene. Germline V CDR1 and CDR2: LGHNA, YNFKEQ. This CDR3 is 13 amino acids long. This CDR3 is CASSHPGGAEQFF. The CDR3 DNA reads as TGTGCCAGCAGCCATCCAGGGGGAGCTGAGCAGTTCTTC.

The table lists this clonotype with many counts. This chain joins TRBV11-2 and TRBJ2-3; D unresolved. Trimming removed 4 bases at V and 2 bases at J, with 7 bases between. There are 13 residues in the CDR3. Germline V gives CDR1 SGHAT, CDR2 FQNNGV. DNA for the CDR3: TGTGCCAGCAGCTACACCCACACAGATACGCAGTATTTT. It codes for CASSYTHTDTQYF. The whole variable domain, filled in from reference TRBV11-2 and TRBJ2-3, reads EAGVAQSPRYKIIEKRQSVAFWCNPISGHATLYWYQQILGQGPKLLIQFQNNGVVDDSQLPKDRFSAERLKGVDSTLKIQPAKLEDSAVYLCASSYTHTDTQYFGPGTRLTVL.